Listed below are T cell receptor beta chains from one sample, sequenced in a study of multiple sclerosis patients with progressive multifocal leukoencephalopathy. Assay: immunoSEQ multiplex PCR; the TCRdb copy retains only in-frame clones and omits some. The data show tens of thousands of clones, 90% seen once. The sequenced sample was PBMCs, obtained from a patient treated with natalizumab. These receptors were obtained from a human donor with multiple sclerosis. The CDR3 runs from the conserved cysteine through the conserved F or W. Each record gives: D gene, V gene, J gene, clone size, CDR3 protein, CDR3 DNA. D genes are given only for firm matches. Size is omitted from some rows. Given values are once, few, many or a class for expanded clones.

-,TRBV12-2,TRBJ1-2,-,CASRLGLDRTGLGYGYTF,TGTGCAAGTCGCTTAGGATTGGACAGAACGGGGTTAGGCTATGGCTACACCTTC
-,TRBV4-3,TRBJ2-5,-,CASSRAGINQETQYF,TGCGCCAGCAGCCGCGCAGGGATCAACCAAGAGACCCAGTACTTC
-,TRBV28,TRBJ1-2,-,CASTQGGINYGYTF,TGTGCCAGCACCCAAGGGGGTATCAACTATGGCTACACCTTC
-,TRBV19,TRBJ2-3,-,CASSIVRSSTDTQYF,TGTGCCAGTAGTATTGTCAGATCTAGCACAGATACGCAGTATTTT
-,TRBV28,TRBJ2-7,-,CASSFGALYEQYF,TGTGCCAGCAGTTTCGGGGCTCTTTACGAGCAGTACTTC
-,TRBV7-2,TRBJ1-2,-,CASSLTLDTYTF,TGTGCCAGCAGCTTAACCCTGGACACCTACACCTTC
-,TRBV6-5,TRBJ1-1,-,CASSYIRGAGITEAFF,TGTGCCAGCAGTTACATCAGGGGCGCAGGGATCACTGAAGCTTTCTTT
-,TRBV5-1,TRBJ1-3,-,CASSWGSGNTIYF,TGCGCCAGCAGCTGGGGCTCTGGAAACACCATATATTTT
-,TRBV27,TRBJ2-2,few,CASSWANTGELFF,TGTGCCAGCAGTTGGGCGAACACCGGGGAGCTGTTTTTT
-,TRBV10-1,TRBJ1-4,-,CASMLQGYNEKLFF,TGCGCCAGTATGTTACAGGGATATAATGAAAAACTGTTTTTT
-,TRBV29-1,TRBJ1-1,-,CSVGRDFTEAFF,TGCAGCGTTGGGCGGGATTTCACTGAAGCTTTCTTT
-,TRBV5-6,TRBJ2-3,-,CASNFLGRASFSDTQYF,TGTGCCAGCAACTTCTTAGGGCGGGCTAGCTTTTCAGATACGCAGTATTTT
-,TRBV9,TRBJ2-7,-,CASSVTTGYEQYF,TGTGCCAGCAGCGTTACGACAGGATACGAGCAGTACTTC
TRBD1,TRBV6-6,TRBJ2-7,-,CASSATGDLEQYF,TGTGCCAGCAGTGCGACAGGGGATCTCGAGCAGTACTTC
TRBD1,TRBV2,TRBJ1-2,few,CASRSGGQGVYTF,TGTGCCAGCAGGAGCGGGGGACAGGGGGTCTACACCTTC
-,TRBV6-5,TRBJ2-3,-,CASSGDTSNTDTQYF,TGTGCCAGCAGTGGGGACACCTCCAACACAGATACGCAGTATTTT
-,TRBV30,TRBJ2-5,-,CAWQGFTVLSPYF,TGTGCCTGGCAGGGGTTTACTGTCCTTTCCCCGTACTTC
-,TRBV18,TRBJ1-1,-,CASSLQNTEAFF,TGTGCCAGCTCACTACAGAACACTGAAGCTTTCTTT
TRBD2,TRBV2,TRBJ2-5,-,CASSGSGGTQETQYF,TGTGCCAGCAGTGGTAGCGGGGGGACCCAAGAGACCCAGTACTTC
TRBD1,TRBV30,TRBJ2-7,-,CAWTPRTGSFMGRTYEQYF,TGTGCCTGGACCCCGCGGACAGGGTCTTTTATGGGTCGGACCTACGAGCAGTACTTC
TRBD1,TRBV6-1,TRBJ1-3,medium-sized,CASSTGQGGGNTIYF,TGTGCCAGCAGCACCGGACAGGGAGGGGGAAACACCATATATTTT
-,TRBV2,TRBJ1-5,-,CASSEAGLGNQPQHF,TGTGCCAGCAGTGAGGCGGGGCTCGGCAATCAGCCCCAGCATTTT
-,TRBV7-9,TRBJ1-3,-,CASRPPAGGGRNTIYF,TGTGCCAGCAGACCCCCGGCGGGGGGAGGTCGAAACACCATATATTTT
TRBD1,TRBV7-8,TRBJ1-6,-,CASSSTGQGARYSPLHF,TGTGCCAGCAGCTCGACAGGACAGGGGGCACGCTATTCACCCCTCCACTTT
-,TRBV6-5,TRBJ2-7,-,CASTLGSYEQYF,TGTGCCAGCACCTTAGGGTCCTACGAGCAGTACTTC
-,TRBV6-6,TRBJ1-2,-,CASSSGTVYGYTF,TGTGCCAGCAGTTCCGGGACCGTCTATGGCTACACCTTC
-,TRBV6-5,TRBJ1-1,-,CASSYPEGTEAFF,TGTGCCAGCAGTTACCCGGAGGGAACTGAAGCTTTCTTT
TRBD1,TRBV30,TRBJ1-1,-,CAWSANKFIGQGDTEAFF,TGTGCCTGGAGTGCTAACAAATTTATTGGACAGGGGGACACTGAAGCTTTCTTT
-,TRBV19,TRBJ2-2,few,CASNGGGTGELFF,TGTGCCAGTAATGGGGGTGGGACCGGGGAGCTGTTTTTT
TRBD1,TRBV29-1,TRBJ2-7,-,CSVRPRDREGEQYF,TGCAGCGTCAGACCCCGGGACAGGGAAGGCGAGCAGTACTTC
-,TRBV18,TRBJ2-5,-,CASSPPTGEAETQYF,TGTGCCAGCTCACCACCGACGGGGGAGGCAGAGACCCAGTACTTC
-,TRBV5-6,TRBJ2-1,-,CASSLAQGWPYNEQFF,TGTGCCAGCAGCTTGGCTCAGGGCTGGCCCTACAATGAGCAGTTCTTC
TRBD1,TRBV19,TRBJ1-1,-,CASSSRDRGSQNTEAFF,TGTGCCAGTAGTTCCCGGGACAGGGGCTCTCAAAACACTGAAGCTTTCTTT
-,TRBV10-3,TRBJ1-1,-,CATVGTGNTEAFF,TGTGCCACCGTAGGGACGGGGAACACTGAAGCTTTCTTT
-,TRBV9,TRBJ2-2,-,CASSVRGWNTGELFF,TGTGCCAGCAGCGTACGGGGGTGGAACACCGGGGAGCTGTTTTTT
-,TRBV28,TRBJ1-5,-,CASRQGINQPQHF,TGTGCCAGCAGACAAGGGATTAATCAGCCCCAGCATTTT
-,TRBV5-1,TRBJ1-1,-,CASSLGLNTEAFF,TGCGCCAGCAGCTTAGGGTTGAACACTGAAGCTTTCTTT
-,TRBV28,TRBJ2-3,-,CASSLGVPDTQYF,TGTGCCAGCAGTTTGGGAGTACCAGATACGCAGTATTTT
-,TRBV10-3,TRBJ2-7,-,CASVYTVGDEQYF,TGTGCCTCAGTGTATACAGTGGGCGACGAGCAGTACTTC
-,TRBV5-1,TRBJ2-5,once,CASTLRGTAQETQYF,TGCGCCAGCACACTACGCGGGACAGCGCAAGAGACCCAGTACTTC